The rows below give T cell receptor beta chains drawn from one sample of a study of T cell changes during pregnancy in multiple sclerosis. Clones were sequenced by immunoSEQ multiplex PCR, and TCRdb holds only the in-frame ones, with some missing. This table has 55,000 to 85,000 clones, roughly nine tenths appearing once. The sequenced sample was peripheral blood, obtained in the third trimester of pregnancy. All receptors come from a female donor with multiple sclerosis, enrolled in a pregnancy study. Each CDR3 is given with its conserved first and last residue. D genes are given only for firm matches. Size values are once, few and many counts, or a class for expanded clones, and some rows have none.

J: TRBJ2-5; size: -; D: -; V: TRBV20-1; DNA: TGCAGTGCTAGACCCATGGAGACCCAGTACTTC; CDR3: CSARPMETQYF
J: TRBJ1-3; size: -; D: -; V: TRBV19; DNA: TGTGCCAGTAGTATCAAGGGGGACTCTGGAAACACCATATATTTT; CDR3: CASSIKGDSGNTIYF
J: TRBJ2-1; size: -; D: TRBD2; V: TRBV11-3; DNA: TGTGCCAGCAGCTTAAATAGCGGGAGACAGAATGAGCAATTCTTC; CDR3: CASSLNSGRQNEQFF
J: TRBJ2-5; size: -; D: TRBD2; V: TRBV7-2; DNA: TGTGCCAGCAGCTTGGGGCTAGCGGGACTAGAGACCCAGTACTTC; CDR3: CASSLGLAGLETQYF
J: TRBJ2-4; size: -; D: -; V: TRBV9; DNA: TGTGCCAGCAGCTCAACTAGTTCGAAAAACATTCAGTACTTC; CDR3: CASSSTSSKNIQYF
J: TRBJ2-7; size: -; D: -; V: TRBV5-6; DNA: TGTGCCAGCCAATCTAGAGCATCCTACGAGCAGTACTTC; CDR3: CASQSRASYEQYF
J: TRBJ1-1; size: -; D: TRBD1; V: TRBV7-8; DNA: TGTGCCAGCAGCCACCCCCAGGGTCAGGGGGCGAGACGGTCGAACACTGAAGCTTTCTTT; CDR3: CASSHPQGQGARRSNTEAFF
J: TRBJ1-1; size: -; D: TRBD1; V: TRBV5-6; DNA: TGTGCCAGCAGCTTAACAGGGGGAACCTTTATGAACACTGAAGCTTTCTTT; CDR3: CASSLTGGTFMNTEAFF
J: TRBJ2-5; size: -; D: TRBD1; V: TRBV19; DNA: TGTGCCAGTAGTGTGACAGGGGAGACCCAGTACTTC; CDR3: CASSVTGETQYF
J: TRBJ1-3; size: -; D: -; V: TRBV4-2; DNA: TGTGCCAGCAGCCAAGATCGGACAGCTGGAAACACCATATATTTT; CDR3: CASSQDRTAGNTIYF
J: TRBJ1-1; size: -; D: -; V: TRBV5-6; DNA: TGTGCCAGCAGCTTGAGGGGCTACACTGAAGCTTTCTTT; CDR3: CASSLRGYTEAFF
J: TRBJ1-4; size: -; D: -; V: TRBV18; DNA: TGTGCCAGCTCACCCGGGGTGGCTAATGAAAAACTGTTTTTT; CDR3: CASSPGVANEKLFF
J: TRBJ2-7; size: once; D: TRBD2; V: TRBV5-4; DNA: TGTGCCACCGCGCTAGCGGGAGTCCCTAACTACGAGCAGTACTTC; CDR3: CATALAGVPNYEQYF
J: TRBJ1-6; size: once; D: -; V: TRBV9; DNA: TGTGCCAGCAGCGCGCGGGACGGAATGAATTCACCCCTCCACTTT; CDR3: CASSARDGMNSPLHF
J: TRBJ2-5; size: -; D: -; V: TRBV5-4; DNA: TGTGCCAGCAGCTCGGGGGGCGGGGAGACCCAGTACTTC; CDR3: CASSSGGGETQYF
J: TRBJ2-2; size: once; D: TRBD2; V: TRBV19; DNA: TGTGCCAGTAGTGTGCTAGCGGGGGGGCTGTACACCGGGGAGCTGTTTTTT; CDR3: CASSVLAGGLYTGELFF
J: TRBJ2-7; size: -; D: -; V: TRBV7-6; DNA: TGTGCCAGCAGCTTGGGAGAGTTAACCTACGAGCAGTACTTC; CDR3: CASSLGELTYEQYF
J: TRBJ2-1; size: -; D: -; V: TRBV4-2; DNA: TGTGCCAGCAGCCAAGTGGGCGCGAGGGAGGAGCAGTTCTTC; CDR3: CASSQVGAREEQFF
J: TRBJ2-3; size: -; D: -; V: TRBV5-4; DNA: TGTGCCAGCAGCGACCAGGGTTACCCAGATACGCAGTATTTT; CDR3: CASSDQGYPDTQYF
J: TRBJ2-7; size: few; D: -; V: TRBV4-2; DNA: TGTGCCAGCAGTTTAAGTGTGGGGGGTTACGAGCAGTACTTC; CDR3: CASSLSVGGYEQYF
J: TRBJ2-2; size: -; D: -; V: TRBV19; DNA: TGTGCCAGTATCCCAAACCCGGGGACCAGCGGGACCGGGGAGCTGTTTTTT; CDR3: CASIPNPGTSGTGELFF
J: TRBJ1-1; size: -; D: TRBD1; V: TRBV27; DNA: TGTGCCAGCAGTTCAACAGGGGGTGAAGCTTTCTTT; CDR3: CASSSTGGEAFF
J: TRBJ2-5; size: -; D: -; V: TRBV7-2; DNA: TGTGCCAGCAGCCCCTCCGGTTCAACGGGGGAGACCCAGTACTTC; CDR3: CASSPSGSTGETQYF
J: TRBJ2-7; size: -; D: TRBD2; V: TRBV2; DNA: TGTGCCAGCTCTAGAACTAGCGGGGTCTCCTACGAGCAGTACTTC; CDR3: CASSRTSGVSYEQYF
J: TRBJ1-1; size: -; D: TRBD1; V: TRBV7-9; DNA: TGTGCCAGCAGCTTACTCGGGACAGGTGGTACTGAAGCTTTCTTT; CDR3: CASSLLGTGGTEAFF
J: TRBJ2-4; size: once; D: -; V: TRBV5-6; DNA: TGTGCCAGCAGCCCTACGAGGGGCGGGGACCCAAGGGTTCAGTACTTC; CDR3: CASSPTRGGDPRVQYF
J: TRBJ2-5; size: -; D: TRBD2; V: TRBV5-1; DNA: TGCGCCAGCAGCGCCGGGGGACTAGCGGCCCCCCAAGAGACCCAGTACTTC; CDR3: CASSAGGLAAPQETQYF
J: TRBJ1-1; size: -; D: TRBD1; V: TRBV7-9; DNA: TGTGCCAGCAGCTTATTGGGGGACAGGGGAAACACTGAAGCTTTCTTT; CDR3: CASSLLGDRGNTEAFF
J: TRBJ1-5; size: -; D: -; V: TRBV5-1; DNA: TGCGCCAGCAGGGGAGGGGGGGGGCAGCCCCAGCATTTT; CDR3: CASRGGGGQPQHF
J: TRBJ2-7; size: -; D: TRBD1; V: TRBV6-6; DNA: TGTGCCAGCAGTTTAGGGCAGGGGGCCCACGAGCAGTACTTC; CDR3: CASSLGQGAHEQYF
J: TRBJ2-7; size: -; D: TRBD1; V: TRBV7-9; DNA: TGTGCCAGCAGCGCCTACGGGACAGGGAATTACGAGCAGTACTTC; CDR3: CASSAYGTGNYEQYF
J: TRBJ2-4; size: once; D: -; V: TRBV18; DNA: TGTGCCAGCTCCCTCCCCCTAGCCAAAAACATTCAGTACTTC; CDR3: CASSLPLAKNIQYF
J: TRBJ1-1; size: -; D: TRBD1; V: TRBV6-5; DNA: TGTGCCAGCAGTTACGTGGACAGGACGGAAGCTTTCTTT; CDR3: CASSYVDRTEAFF
J: TRBJ1-1; size: -; D: -; V: TRBV5-1; DNA: TGCGCCAGCAGCTTCGGGGGAAAGAACACTGAAGCTTTCTTT; CDR3: CASSFGGKNTEAFF
J: TRBJ1-6; size: -; D: -; V: TRBV11-2; DNA: TGTGCCAGCAGCTTAGATATAGGGGCCCGAGGCCCTTATAATTCACCCCTCCACTTT; CDR3: CASSLDIGARGPYNSPLHF
J: TRBJ1-5; size: -; D: -; V: TRBV5-6; DNA: TGTGCCAGCAGCTTGGCAGGGGGCAATCAGCCCCAGCATTTT; CDR3: CASSLAGGNQPQHF
J: TRBJ1-5; size: -; D: TRBD1; V: TRBV19; DNA: TGTGCCAGTAGTGGGGGACAGAATCAGCCCCAGCATTTT; CDR3: CASSGGQNQPQHF